This T cell receptor (beta chain) was identified in a study of TIL therapy for anti-PD-1-resistant metastatic lung cancer. For the study at large: Most patients had lung adenocarcinoma; four tumors were EGFR-mutant, two ALK-rearranged; half smoked currently or formerly. Study-wide results and caveats: Compared with baseline intratumoral T cells, expanded TIL cultures were more clonal and less diverse (approximately 6% vs 31%).

The immunoSEQ assay was v3. Method: immunoSEQ multiplex PCR; TCRdb's copy keeps in-frame clones and lacks some. Among some 2,000 clones listed, approximately 87% were seen once. With regard to this clone: The antigen remains unidentified.

Per the germline V gene, CDR1 is ENHRY and CDR2 is SYGVKD. The V end lost 6 bases, the J end lost 5 bases, and 7 bases lay between the germline ends. This CDR3 is built from 11 residues. Time point reported: pre-treatment sample, taken before nivolumab and TIL therapy. Most excised metastases sampled were pleural nodules or supraclavicular lymph nodes. Stage 4 NSCLC adults joined between 2017 and 2020. This sequence was found in a person aged 25 to 80 with non-small cell lung cancer. The rearrangement joins TRBV10-3 to TRBJ1-1, with unresolved D. Material: tumor tissue, obtained at baseline. The CDR3: CAISPGTEAFF. CDR3 DNA sequence: TGTGCCATCAGCCCTGGAACTGAAGCTTTCTTT.